This TCR beta chain was captured in a study of T cell changes during pregnancy in multiple sclerosis. Sequencing was performed with immunoSEQ multiplex PCR; in TCRdb, only in-frame clones are kept and a portion is missing. This sample carries about 38,000 clones, just under 95% of them seen once, and the ten largest clones take about 8.3%. Trimming left V 5 bases short and J 0 bases short, with 11 bases between. This CDR3 contains 15 residues. Looked up from germline, CDR1 is GTSNPN and CDR2 is SVGIG (reference sequence). The TCR comes from a female donor with multiple sclerosis, enrolled in a pregnancy study. V usage is TRBV30 and J usage is TRBJ1-6, with a weak D call TRBD1 (5 bases). Sequencing used CD8+ T cells from peripheral blood mononuclear cells, obtained in the third trimester of pregnancy. This chain's CDR3 is CAWLTAGSYNSPLHF. CDR3 bases: TGTGCCTGGTTGACAGCTGGCTCCTATAATTCACCCCTCCACTTT.